This T cell receptor beta chain came from a study of identical twins. The sample holds many counts of this clonotype. Its specificity is not known. V was pared by 3 bases and J by 6 bases, with 21 bases between. The CDR3 runs 16 residues. Germline assignment: CDR1 MNHNS and CDR2 SASEGT. The study's findings and limits: The more abundant beta clonotypes in cord blood had fewer insertions, and memory repertoires did not show this. When twins shared out-of-frame alpha sequences, those sequences had excess low generation probability.

A universal primer site was incorporated via template switching, and the cDNA contained unique molecular identifiers. TCRdb re-called the 5' RACE reads with MiXCR, one entry per CDR3 protein. Among around 250,000 distinct CDR3 sequences listed, about 8% were seen once. These data are also associated with another study on yellow fever vaccine responses in identical twins. That publication notes: Twins' vaccine T cell responses were reported to seem partly convergent and partly personalized.

The sequenced sample was CD8+ T cells sorted from blood. The receptor was isolated from a woman in her late teens or twenties in good health. This chain uses TRBV6-1 with TRBJ2-7, with D possibly being TRBD1 (6 bases). As DNA, the CDR3 is TGTGCCAGCAGTGAGATTCCGGGACACATTCGGTCCGAGCAGTACTTC. Translated: CASSEIPGHIRSEQYF.